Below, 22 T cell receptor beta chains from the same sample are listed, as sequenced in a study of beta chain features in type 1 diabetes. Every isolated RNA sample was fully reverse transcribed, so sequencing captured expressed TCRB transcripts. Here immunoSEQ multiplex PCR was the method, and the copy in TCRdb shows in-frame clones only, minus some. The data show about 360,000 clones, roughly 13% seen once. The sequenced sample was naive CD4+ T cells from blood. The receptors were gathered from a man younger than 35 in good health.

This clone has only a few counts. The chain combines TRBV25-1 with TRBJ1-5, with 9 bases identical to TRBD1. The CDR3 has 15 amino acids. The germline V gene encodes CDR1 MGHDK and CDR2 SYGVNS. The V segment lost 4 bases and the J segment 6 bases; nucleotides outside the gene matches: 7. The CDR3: CASSVGTGSSQPQHF. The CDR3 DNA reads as TGTGCCAGCAGTGTCGGGACAGGGAGTAGTCAGCCCCAGCATTTT.

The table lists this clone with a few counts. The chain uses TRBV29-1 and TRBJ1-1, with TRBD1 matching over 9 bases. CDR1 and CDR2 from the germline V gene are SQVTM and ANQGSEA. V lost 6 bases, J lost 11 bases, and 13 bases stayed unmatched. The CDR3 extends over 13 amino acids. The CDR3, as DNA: TGCAGCGTAGCCCGGGACAGGGCCCAAGAGGCTTTCTTT. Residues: CSVARDRAQEAFF.

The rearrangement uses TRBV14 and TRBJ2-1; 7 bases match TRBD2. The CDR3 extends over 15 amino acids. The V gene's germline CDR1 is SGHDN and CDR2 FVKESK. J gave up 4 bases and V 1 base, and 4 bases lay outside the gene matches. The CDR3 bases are TGTGCCAGCAGCCAAGTAGCGGGCGTTTACAATGAGCAGTTCTTC. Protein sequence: CASSQVAGVYNEQFF. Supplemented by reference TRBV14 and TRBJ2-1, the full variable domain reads EAGVTQFPSHSVIEKGQTVTLRCDPISGHDNLYWYRRVMGKEIKFLLHFVKESKQDESGMPNNRFLAERTGGTYSTLKVQPAELEDSGVYFCASSQVAGVYNEQFFGPGTRLTVL.

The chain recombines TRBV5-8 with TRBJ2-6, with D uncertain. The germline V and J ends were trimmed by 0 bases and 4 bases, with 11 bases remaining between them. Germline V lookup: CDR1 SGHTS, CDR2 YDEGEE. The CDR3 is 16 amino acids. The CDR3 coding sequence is TGTGCCAGCAGCTTGGAACGGTTTCGCGGGGCCAACGTCCTGACTTTC. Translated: CASSLERFRGANVLTF.

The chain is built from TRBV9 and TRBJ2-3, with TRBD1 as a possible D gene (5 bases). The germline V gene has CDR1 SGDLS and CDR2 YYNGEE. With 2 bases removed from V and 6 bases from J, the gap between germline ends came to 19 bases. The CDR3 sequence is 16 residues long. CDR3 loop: CASSVNRQITVDTQYF. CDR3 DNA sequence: TGTGCCAGCAGCGTTAACCGACAGATCACGGTGGATACGCAGTATTTT.

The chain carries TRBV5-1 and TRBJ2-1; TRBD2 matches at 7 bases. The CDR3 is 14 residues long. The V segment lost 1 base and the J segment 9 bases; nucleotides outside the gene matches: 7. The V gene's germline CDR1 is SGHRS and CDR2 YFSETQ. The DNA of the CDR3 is TGCGCCAGCAGCTTGTCAGGTACGGGGGGTGAGCAGTTCTTC. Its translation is CASSLSGTGGEQFF.

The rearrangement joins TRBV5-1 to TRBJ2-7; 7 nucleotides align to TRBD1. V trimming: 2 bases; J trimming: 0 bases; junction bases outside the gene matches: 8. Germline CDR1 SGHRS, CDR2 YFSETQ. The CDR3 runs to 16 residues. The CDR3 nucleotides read TGCGCCAGCAGCTTCTTTTACAGGGGCCGCTCCTACGAGCAGTACTTC. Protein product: CASSFFYRGRSYEQYF.

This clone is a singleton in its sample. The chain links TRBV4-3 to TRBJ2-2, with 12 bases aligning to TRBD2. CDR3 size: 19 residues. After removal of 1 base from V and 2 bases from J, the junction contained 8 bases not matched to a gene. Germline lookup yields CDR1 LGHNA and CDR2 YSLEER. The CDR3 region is CASSQVLAGGLSNTGELFF. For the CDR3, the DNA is TGCGCCAGCAGCCAAGTTCTAGCGGGGGGGCTTTCAAACACCGGGGAGCTGTTTTTT.

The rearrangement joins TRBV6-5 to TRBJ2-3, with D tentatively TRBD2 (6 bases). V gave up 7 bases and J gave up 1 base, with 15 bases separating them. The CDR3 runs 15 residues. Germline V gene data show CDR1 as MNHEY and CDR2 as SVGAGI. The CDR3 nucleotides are TGTGCCAGCAACCCCGGGGGTGCCCGCACAGATACGCAGTATTTT. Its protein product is CASNPGGARTDTQYF.

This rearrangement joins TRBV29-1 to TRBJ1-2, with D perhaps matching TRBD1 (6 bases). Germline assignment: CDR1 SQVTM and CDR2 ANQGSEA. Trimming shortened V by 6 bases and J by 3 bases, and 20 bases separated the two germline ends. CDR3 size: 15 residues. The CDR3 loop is CSVDTPGERYYGYTF. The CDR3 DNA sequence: TGCAGCGTAGATACCCCAGGGGAGCGTTACTATGGCTACACCTTC.

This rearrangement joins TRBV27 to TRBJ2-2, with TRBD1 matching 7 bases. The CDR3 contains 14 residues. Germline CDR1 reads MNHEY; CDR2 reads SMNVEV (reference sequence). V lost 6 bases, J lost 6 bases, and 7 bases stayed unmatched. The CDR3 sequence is CASSLLTGSGELFF. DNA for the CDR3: TGTGCCAGCAGCCTTTTGACAGGGTCCGGGGAGCTGTTTTTT.

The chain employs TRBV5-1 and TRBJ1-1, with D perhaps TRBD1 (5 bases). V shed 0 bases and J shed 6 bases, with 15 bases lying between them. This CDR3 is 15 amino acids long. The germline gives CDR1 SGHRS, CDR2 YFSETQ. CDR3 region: CASSLAPGGSSEAFF. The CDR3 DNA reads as TGCGCCAGCAGCTTGGCCCCGGGGGGGTCTTCTGAAGCTTTCTTT.

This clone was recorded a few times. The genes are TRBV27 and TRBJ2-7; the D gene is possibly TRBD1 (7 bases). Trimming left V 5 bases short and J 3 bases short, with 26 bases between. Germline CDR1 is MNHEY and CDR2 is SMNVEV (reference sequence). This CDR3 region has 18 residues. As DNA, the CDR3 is TGTGCCAGCAGTCGCCGGACTCTAACAGGGGCCGGGAGCTACGAGCAGTACTTC. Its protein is CASSRRTLTGAGSYEQYF.

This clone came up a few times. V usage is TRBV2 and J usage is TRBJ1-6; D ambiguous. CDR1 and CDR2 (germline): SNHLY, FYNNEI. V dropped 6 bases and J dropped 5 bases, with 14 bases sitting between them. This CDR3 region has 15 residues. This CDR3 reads CASSPEERNNSPLHF. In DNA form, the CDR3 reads TGTGCCAGCAGCCCTGAGGAGCGAAATAATTCACCCCTCCACTTT.

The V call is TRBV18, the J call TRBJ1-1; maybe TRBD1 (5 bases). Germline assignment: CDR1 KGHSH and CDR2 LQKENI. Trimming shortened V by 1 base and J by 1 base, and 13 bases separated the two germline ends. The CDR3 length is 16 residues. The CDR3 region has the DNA TGTGCCAGCTCACCACAGGAGGGGAGTGGGAACACTGAAGCTTTCTTT. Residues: CASSPQEGSGNTEAFF. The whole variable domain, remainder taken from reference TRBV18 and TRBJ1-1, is NAGVMQNPRHLVRRRGQEARLRCSPMKGHSHVYWYRQLPEEGLKFMVYLQKENIIDESGMPKERFSAEFPKEGPSILRIQQVVRGDSAAYFCASSPQEGSGNTEAFFGQGTRLTVV.

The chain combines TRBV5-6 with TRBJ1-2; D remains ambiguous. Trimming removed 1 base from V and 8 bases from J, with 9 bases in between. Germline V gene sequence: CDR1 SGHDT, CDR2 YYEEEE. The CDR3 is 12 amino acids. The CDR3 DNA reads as TGTGCCAGCAGCTTGACGATCGCGGGCTACACCTTC. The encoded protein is CASSLTIAGYTF.

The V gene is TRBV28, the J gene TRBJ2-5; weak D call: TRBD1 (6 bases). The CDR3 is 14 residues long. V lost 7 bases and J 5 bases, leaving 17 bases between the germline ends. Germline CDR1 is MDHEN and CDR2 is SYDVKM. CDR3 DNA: TGTGCCAGCACCCTTAGGGGGAGTGATGAGACCCAGTACTTC. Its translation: CASTLRGSDETQYF.

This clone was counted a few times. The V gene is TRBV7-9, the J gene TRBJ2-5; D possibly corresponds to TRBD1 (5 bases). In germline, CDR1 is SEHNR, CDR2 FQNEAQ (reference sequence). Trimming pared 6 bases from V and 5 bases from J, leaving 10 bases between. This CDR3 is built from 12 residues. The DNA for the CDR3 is TGTGCCAGCAGTTCAGGGTGGGAGACCCAGTACTTC. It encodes CASSSGWETQYF.

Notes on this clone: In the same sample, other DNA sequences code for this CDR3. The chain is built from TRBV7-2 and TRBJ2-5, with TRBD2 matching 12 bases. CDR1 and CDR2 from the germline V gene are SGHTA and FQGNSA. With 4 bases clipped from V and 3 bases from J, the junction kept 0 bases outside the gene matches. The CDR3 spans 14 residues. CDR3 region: CASSSSGREETQYF. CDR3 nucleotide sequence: TGTGCCAGCAGCTCTAGCGGGAGGGAAGAGACCCAGTACTTC.

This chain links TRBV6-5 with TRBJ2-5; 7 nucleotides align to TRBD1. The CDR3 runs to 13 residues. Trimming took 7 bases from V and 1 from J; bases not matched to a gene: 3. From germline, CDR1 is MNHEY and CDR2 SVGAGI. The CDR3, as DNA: TGTGCCAGCAAAAGGGACAGCCAAGAGACCCAGTACTTC. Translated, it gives CASKRDSQETQYF.

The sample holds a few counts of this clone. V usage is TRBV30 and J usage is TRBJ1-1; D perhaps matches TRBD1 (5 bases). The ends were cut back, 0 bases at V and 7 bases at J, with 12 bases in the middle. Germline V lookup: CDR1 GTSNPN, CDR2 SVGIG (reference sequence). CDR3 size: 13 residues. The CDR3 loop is CAWSVFGQGEAFF. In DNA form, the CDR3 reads TGTGCCTGGAGTGTATTTGGTCAGGGTGAAGCTTTCTTT.

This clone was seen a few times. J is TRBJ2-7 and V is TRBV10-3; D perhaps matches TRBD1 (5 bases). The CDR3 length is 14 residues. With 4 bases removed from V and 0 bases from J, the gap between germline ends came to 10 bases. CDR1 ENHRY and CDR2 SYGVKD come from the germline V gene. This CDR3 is CAISAQDNSYEQYF. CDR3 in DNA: TGTGCCATCAGTGCGCAGGACAACTCCTACGAGCAGTACTTC.